One sample yielded the 25 T cell receptor beta chains listed below, sequenced in a study of blood T cell repertoires in COVID-19. Measured with immunoSEQ multiplex PCR; TCRdb has only the in-frame clones, and not every one. The data show approximately 90,000 clones, approximately 86% seen once. Sequenced: peripheral blood. Source of these receptors: a man in his sixties with acute or convalescent COVID-19.

Turning to this clone: The same CDR3 is also encoded by other DNA sequences in this sample. The chain employs TRBV5-1 and TRBJ2-7, with 10 bases that match TRBD2. This CDR3 has 15 residues. V was pared by 4 bases and J by 1 base, with 5 bases of the junction left unmatched. CDR1 and CDR2 from the germline V gene are SGHRS and YFSETQ. In nucleotides, the CDR3 is TGCGCCAGCAGCCCGACTAGCGGGCGTTCCTACGAGCAGTACTTC. The encoded protein is CASSPTSGRSYEQYF.

The CDR3 DNA reads as TGTGCCAGTAGTGCGACAGGAAACTCTTTGAGAGAAAAACTGTTTTTT. As protein: CASSATGNSLREKLFF. The chain joins TRBV19 to TRBJ1-4, with D possibly TRBD1 on 6 matching bases. This CDR3 is 16 amino acids long. CDR1 LNHDA and CDR2 SQIVND come from the germline V gene (reference sequence). The V end lost 5 bases, the J end lost 8 bases, and 21 bases lay between the germline ends.

In DNA form, the CDR3 reads TGTGCCATCAGTCCTATCGACAGGCGCAACTATGGCTACACCTTC. Its translation is CAISPIDRRNYGYTF. The chain carries TRBV10-3 and TRBJ1-2, with D possibly being TRBD1 (6 bases). The length of the CDR3 is 15 residues. The germline V and J ends were trimmed by 5 bases and 2 bases, with 15 bases remaining between them. CDR1 is ENHRY and CDR2 is SYGVKD in the germline V gene.

The rearrangement uses TRBV11-1 and TRBJ2-7; 8 bases match TRBD2. This CDR3 is 16 amino acids long. With V trimmed by 5 bases and J by 4 bases, 13 bases remained unmatched. Germline V gives CDR1 SGHAT, CDR2 FQDESV (reference sequence). The DNA for the CDR3 is TGTGCCAGCAGCATACAACAAGCGGGAGTTGGGTACGAGCAGTACTTC. This codes for CASSIQQAGVGYEQYF. Drawing the rest from reference TRBV11-1 and TRBJ2-7, the complete variable domain is EAEVAQSPRYKITEKSQAVAFWCDPISGHATLYWYRQILGQGPELLVQFQDESVVDDSQLPKDRFSAERLKGVDSTLKIQPAELGDSAMYLCASSIQQAGVGYEQYFGPGTRLTVT.

V gene TRBV5-1 combines with J gene TRBJ2-3; no firm D call. The V gene lost 2 bases and the J gene lost 0 bases, with 10 bases spanning the gap. The CDR3 runs 15 residues. The germline CDR1 and CDR2 sequences are SGHRS and YFSETQ. The CDR3 region has the DNA TGCGCCAGCAGCTTCGGCATGACTAGCACAGATACGCAGTATTTT. This sequence encodes CASSFGMTSTDTQYF.

This sequence joins TRBV5-1 and TRBJ2-5; 11 bases are shared with TRBD1. V dropped 4 bases and J dropped 5; count of bases not matched to a gene: 7. Germline V lookup: CDR1 SGHRS, CDR2 YFSETQ. The CDR3 is 15 amino acids. The CDR3, as DNA: TGCGCCAGCAGCCTGGGGACAGGGGGTTTGGAGACCCAGTACTTC. Its protein product is CASSLGTGGLETQYF.

This chain joins TRBV29-1 and TRBJ2-1; 7 nucleotides align to TRBD2. There are 12 residues in the CDR3. Germline lookup yields CDR1 SQVTM and CDR2 ANQGSEA. After removal of 7 bases from V and 5 bases from J, the junction contained 5 bases not matched to a gene. CDR3 sequence: CSGGTNHNEQFF. In DNA form, the CDR3 reads TGCAGCGGAGGGACTAATCACAATGAGCAGTTCTTC.

The V and J genes are TRBV12-3 or TRBV12-4 and TRBJ1-6; D not resolved. CDR3 size: 11 residues. The V gene lost 3 bases and the J gene lost 10 bases, with 4 bases spanning the gap. CDR3 in amino acids: CASSFSSPLHF. CDR3 bases: TGTGCCAGCAGTTTCTCCTCACCCCTCCACTTT.

The rearrangement uses TRBV6-1 and TRBJ1-6, with a tentative D call TRBD1 (6 bases). This CDR3 has 16 residues. Germline CDR1 reads MNHNS; CDR2 reads SASEGT. Trimming took 3 bases from V and 0 from J, leaving 9 bases between them. The CDR3 loop is CASSERGSSYNSPLHF. In DNA, the CDR3 is TGTGCCAGCAGTGAGAGGGGGAGCTCCTATAATTCACCCCTCCACTTT.

J is TRBJ2-6 and V is TRBV4-3, with D perhaps TRBD1 (6 bases). With 0 bases removed from V and 0 bases from J, the gap between germline ends came to 9 bases. From germline, CDR1 is LGHNA and CDR2 YSLEER. The CDR3 sequence is 17 residues long. CDR3 coding DNA: TGCGCCAGCAGCCAAGATTCCAGGGGCTCTGGGGCCAACGTCCTGACTTTC. Translation gives CASSQDSRGSGANVLTF.

This clone was seen a handful of times. The V gene is TRBV7-2, the J gene TRBJ2-3, with a weak D call TRBD2 (6 bases). This CDR3 comprises 16 residues. V was clipped by 5 bases and J by 0 bases, with 15 bases between them. Germline V gives CDR1 SGHTA, CDR2 FQGNSA. CDR3 region: CASSQRGGDSTDTQYF. The CDR3, as DNA: TGTGCCAGCAGCCAGCGTGGCGGGGATAGCACAGATACGCAGTATTTT.

The chain has TRBV3-1 (or the pseudogene TRBV3-2) and TRBJ1-2; TRBD1 matches at 9 bases. The CDR3 spans 12 residues. Germline CDR1 LGHDT, CDR2 YNNKEL (reference sequence). J was trimmed by 2 bases and V by 11 bases; bases with no gene match: 3. The CDR3 here is CAAGTGNYGYTF. The CDR3 DNA reads TGTGCCGCGGGGACAGGGAACTATGGCTACACCTTC.

The chain couples TRBV30 to TRBJ2-4, with D tentatively TRBD2 (6 bases). V shed 4 bases and J shed 7 bases, with 20 bases lying between them. Germline values: CDR1 GTSNPN, CDR2 SVGIG (reference sequence). The CDR3 runs to 15 residues. The CDR3 here is CAWTDKAGRWNIQYF. The CDR3 DNA reads as TGTGCCTGGACCGACAAGGCAGGGAGGTGGAACATTCAGTACTTC. Combining the CDR3 with reference TRBV30 and TRBJ2-4 gives the whole variable domain SQTIHQWPATLVQPVGSPLSLECTVEGTSNPNLYWYRQAAGRGLQLLFYSVGIGQISSEVPQNLSASRPQDRQFILSSKKLLLSDSGFYLCAWTDKAGRWNIQYFGAGTRLSVL.

The chain uses TRBV12-3 or TRBV12-4 and TRBJ2-5; 7 bases are a match to TRBD1. The CDR3 consists of 13 residues. J lost 5 bases, V lost 5 bases, and 5 bases had no gene match. CDR3 in amino acids: CASSGQVSETQYF. The CDR3, as DNA: TGTGCCAGCAGTGGACAGGTCTCCGAGACCCAGTACTTC.

CDR3 coding DNA: TGTGCCAGCAGTTTGAGGCAGGGCTATGGCTACACCTTC. Encoded protein: CASSLRQGYGYTF. The chain uses TRBV12-3 or TRBV12-4 and TRBJ1-2, with D possibly TRBD1 on 5 matching bases. This CDR3 has 13 residues. The V end lost 3 bases, the J end lost 4 bases, and 9 bases lay between the germline ends.

The rearrangement uses TRBV7-9 and TRBJ2-5; a weak D match, TRBD1 (6 bases). CDR1 and CDR2 from the germline V gene are SEHNR and FQNEAQ (reference sequence). V lost 1 base to trimming and J lost 0 bases, with 12 bases between them. The CDR3 has 16 amino acids. This CDR3 is CASSLGAGAYQETQYF. In DNA form, the CDR3 reads TGTGCCAGCAGCTTAGGGGCAGGGGCGTACCAAGAGACCCAGTACTTC.

This clone turned up a few times. V gene TRBV5-1 combines with J gene TRBJ2-2; 7 bases are shared with TRBD2. The V gene end was trimmed by 4 bases and the J gene end by 0 bases; junction bases not matched to a gene: 6. There are 16 residues in the CDR3. Germline-derived CDR1 and CDR2 are SGHRS and YFSETQ. The CDR3, as DNA: TGCGCCAGCAGCATAACCGGGGGGTCGAACACCGGGGAGCTGTTTTTT. Protein product: CASSITGGSNTGELFF.

This clone was seen just once. The chain recombines TRBV5-5 with TRBJ2-7, with D maybe TRBD2 (6 bases). Between the trimmed V and J ends, which lost 1 base and 2 bases, there was a span of 13 bases. Germline CDR1 SGHKS, CDR2 YYEKEE (reference sequence). The CDR3 contains 15 residues. The DNA for the CDR3 is TGTGCCAGCAGCTTGAATTTAGCGGAAACCTACGAGCAGTACTTC. Encoded protein: CASSLNLAETYEQYF.

The table lists this clone with a count of one. CDR3 DNA sequence: TGTGCCAGCACCCAAGGGGGCGATACGCAGTATTTT. Amino acid sequence: CASTQGGDTQYF. The chain recombines TRBV12-3 or TRBV12-4 with TRBJ2-3; the match to TRBD1 covers 7 bases. With V trimmed by 7 bases and J by 6 bases, 4 bases remained unmatched. This CDR3 is built from 12 residues.

The V and J genes are TRBV27 and TRBJ1-1; 9 bases are a match to TRBD1. After removal of 6 bases from V and 0 bases from J, the junction contained 8 bases not matched to a gene. The length of the CDR3 is 16 residues. Germline-derived CDR1 and CDR2 are MNHEY and SMNVEV (reference sequence). The CDR3: CASRSRDRAVNTEAFF. The CDR3 bases are TGTGCCAGCAGAAGCCGGGACAGGGCTGTGAACACTGAAGCTTTCTTT.

The V call is TRBV18, the J call TRBJ1-2; maybe TRBD1 (6 bases). Trimming cost V 1 base and J 7 bases, with 13 bases left between them. Looked up from germline, CDR1 is KGHSH and CDR2 is LQKENI. The CDR3 is 14 residues long. CDR3 bases: TGTGCCAGCTCACCACTAGAGACAGGCCTTGGCTACACCTTC. This translates into CASSPLETGLGYTF.

This chain links TRBV6-2 or TRBV6-3 with TRBJ2-7, with D possibly TRBD2 on 5 matching bases. V shed 4 bases and J shed 6 bases, with 7 bases lying between them. In germline, CDR1 is MNHEY, CDR2 SVGEGT. This CDR3 comprises 11 residues. CDR3 in amino acids: CASSSLAEQYF. CDR3 nucleotide sequence: TGTGCCAGCAGTTCCCTAGCCGAGCAGTACTTC.

This clone was counted only a few times. J is TRBJ1-1 and V is TRBV3-1 (or the pseudogene TRBV3-2); 8 bases map to TRBD1. Per germline, CDR1 LGHDT and CDR2 YNNKEL (reference sequence). V trimming: 3 bases; J trimming: 7 bases; junction bases outside the gene matches: 4. This CDR3 comprises 13 residues. The CDR3 protein is CASSQGQVGEAFF. For the CDR3, the DNA is TGTGCCAGCAGCCAGGGACAGGTGGGTGAAGCTTTCTTT.

This sequence joins TRBV7-2 and TRBJ1-1, with D maybe TRBD1 (6 bases). Germline values: CDR1 SGHTA, CDR2 FQGNSA. Between the trimmed V and J ends, which lost 3 bases and 5 bases, there was a span of 13 bases. The CDR3 is 14 residues long. The CDR3 reads CASSLTRGWTEAFF. CDR3 sequence (DNA): TGTGCCAGCAGCTTGACCAGGGGCTGGACTGAAGCTTTCTTT.

The genes are TRBV6-5 and TRBJ2-7; D might be TRBD1 (6 bases). Deletions cut 6 bases from V and 3 bases from J, with 15 bases between. Germline V gene lookup returns CDR1 MNHEY and CDR2 SVGAGI. This CDR3 spans 14 amino acids. DNA for the CDR3: TGTGCCAGCAGATCCCCCGGACAGAACTACGAGCAGTACTTC. It encodes CASRSPGQNYEQYF.